This T cell receptor beta chain was sequenced for a study of blood T cell repertoires in COVID-19. Turning to the study itself: From the United States, Italy and Spain came samples of acute and convalescent COVID-19.

Trimming removed 3 bases from V and 4 bases from J, with 14 bases in between. This CDR3 has 14 amino acids. Germline CDR1 is SGHRS and CDR2 is YFSETQ. During active infection, Seattle patients enrolled and were then monitored through disease. In the source study's methods: Counts of nucleated cells, estimated from reference gene primer amplification, were obtained. Profiling relied on immunoSEQ multiplex PCR, and the TCRdb table lists in-frame clones only, not all of them. V and J calls plus clone size are reproduced from that table; the DNA served to infer D and trimming. In the table there are some 160,000 clones, roughly 86% of which are singletons.

This receptor was obtained from a woman aged 80 or over with COVID-19, enrolled during active disease. The chain employs TRBV5-1 and TRBJ2-7; D is perhaps TRBD1 (6 bases). Sequenced sample: peripheral blood. CDR3 sequence: CASSSRDKSYEQYF. The CDR3 DNA reads TGCGCCAGCAGCTCCCGGGACAAAAGTTACGAGCAGTACTTC.